This entry describes one T cell receptor (beta chain). Its antigen is currently unknown. Trimming shortened V by 3 bases and J by 6 bases, and 7 bases separated the two germline ends. This CDR3 is 11 amino acids long. Germline CDR1 is SGHRS and CDR2 is YFSETQ. The data belong to a study of Ad26.COV2.S vaccination and SARS-CoV-2 variants. General study findings and limits: Substantial breadth was reportedly displayed by spike-specific CD8+ and CD4+ T cell responses after vaccination. Vaccine recipients showed a spike-specific TCR breadth that was higher than in placebo recipients.

Clones were sequenced by immunoSEQ multiplex PCR, and TCRdb holds only the in-frame ones, with some missing. The sample includes hundreds of thousands of clones, around 87% of them seen just once. Noted treatment: roughly 18 received Ad26.COV2.S at low or high dose, single or two shots; a few received placebo; per-sample allocation not given. After the first vaccine or placebo injection, samples were drawn on day 63. The J gene is TRBJ2-7, the V gene TRBV5-1; D is undetermined. The sample in question was peripheral blood, obtained in a trial of Ad26.COV2.S vaccine versus placebo. This TCR derives from a person between 18 and 65 years old who received the Ad26.COV2.S COVID-19 vaccine or a placebo. The CDR3 DNA reads as TGCGCCAGCAGCTCCAGAGGCGAGCAGTACTTC. Its protein product is CASSSRGEQYF.